Below, 26 T cell receptor beta chains from the same sample are listed, as sequenced in a study of T cell responses to AZD1222 COVID-19 vaccine. Measured with immunoSEQ multiplex PCR; TCRdb has only the in-frame clones, and not every one. The data hold approximately 88,000 clones, with about 90% observed a single time. The starting material was peripheral blood, obtained on day 0 of AZD1222 vaccination. These receptors came from an adult in good health.

The rearrangement links TRBV12-2 to TRBJ1-6. TRBV12-2 represents a pseudogene. The CDR3 is made up of 17 amino acids. Here the CDR3 DNA reads TGTGCAAGTCGCTCCGTCGACGGGGGACGTTGGTATTCACCCCTCCACTTT. This sequence encodes CASRSVDGGRWYSPLHF.

The chain combines TRBV4-3 with TRBJ2-1, with 10 bases identical to TRBD2. Germline V gene data show CDR1 as LGHNA and CDR2 as YSLEER. With 2 bases clipped from V and 4 bases from J, the junction kept 2 bases outside the gene matches. This CDR3 spans 15 amino acids. CDR3 amino acids: CASSQTSGDYNEQFF. In nucleotides, the CDR3 is TGCGCCAGCAGCCAAACTAGCGGGGATTACAATGAGCAGTTCTTC.

The chain couples TRBV30 to TRBJ1-5; the match to TRBD1 covers 10 bases. The CDR3 spans 14 residues. Germline trimming cut 0 bases from V and 4 bases from J; bases unmatched to any gene: 0. CDR1 is GTSNPN and CDR2 is SVGIG in the germline V gene (reference sequence). CDR3 protein: CAWSVGQGNQPQHF. CDR3 DNA: TGTGCCTGGAGTGTGGGACAGGGGAATCAGCCCCAGCATTTT.

The chain recombines TRBV9 with TRBJ1-2, with D possibly matching TRBD1 (6 bases). The germline V gene encodes CDR1 SGDLS and CDR2 YYNGEE. The CDR3 spans 17 residues. V was clipped by 3 bases and J by 4 bases, with 22 bases between them. As DNA, the CDR3 is TGTGCCAGCAGCGAGACCTTAGGGGGAAGGGGGGCCTATGGCTACACCTTC. The encoded protein is CASSETLGGRGAYGYTF. Looking up the rest from reference TRBV9 and TRBJ1-2 gives the full variable domain: DSGVTQTPKHLITATGQRVTLRCSPRSGDLSVYWYQQSLDQGLQFLIQYYNGEERAKGNILERFSAQQFPDLHSELNLSSLELGDSALYFCASSETLGGRGAYGYTFGSGTRLTVV.

The chain couples TRBV7-8 to TRBJ2-7; perhaps TRBD1 as D (5 bases). The V gene's germline CDR1 is SGHVS and CDR2 FQNEAQ. V dropped 1 base and J dropped 3 bases, with 13 bases sitting between them. The CDR3 runs 15 residues. The CDR3 region is CASSLVRPGNYEQYF. In nucleotides, the CDR3 is TGTGCCAGCAGCTTAGTCCGTCCAGGGAACTACGAGCAGTACTTC.

This chain uses TRBV28 with TRBJ1-4; 7 bases align to TRBD1. The CDR3 covers 14 residues. The trim removed 5 bases at V and 5 bases at J, leaving 5 bases unmatched. The germline V gene encodes CDR1 MDHEN and CDR2 SYDVKM. Here the CDR3 reads CASSGTGQNEKLFF. As DNA, the CDR3 is TGTGCCAGCAGTGGAACGGGACAGAATGAAAAACTGTTTTTT. The entire variable domain, with the rest obtained from reference TRBV28 and TRBJ1-4, is as follows: DVKVTQSSRYLVKRTGEKVFLECVQDMDHENMFWYRQDPGLGLRLIYFSYDVKMKEKGDIPEGYSVSREKKERFSLILESASTNQTSMYLCASSGTGQNEKLFFGSGTQLSVL.

This rearrangement joins TRBV28 to TRBJ1-5, with D tentatively TRBD1 (5 bases). Germline CDR1 is MDHEN and CDR2 is SYDVKM. V was trimmed by 3 bases and J by 0 bases, leaving 12 bases between them. The CDR3 sequence is 16 residues long. DNA for the CDR3: TGTGCCAGCAGTTTTTCACGCAGGGTTAGCAATCAGCCCCAGCATTTT. It specifies CASSFSRRVSNQPQHF.

V usage is TRBV6-5 and J usage is TRBJ1-1; D is possibly TRBD1 (6 bases). The CDR3 is 12 amino acids. Germline loops: CDR1 MNHEY, CDR2 SVGAGI. V dropped 6 bases and J dropped 5 bases, with 10 bases sitting between them. CDR3 in DNA: TGTGCCAGCAGCGGACAGTTGACTGAAGCTTTCTTT. Its protein product is CASSGQLTEAFF.

This clone is a singleton in its sample. The V gene is TRBV6-6, the J gene TRBJ1-2, with D maybe TRBD1 (5 bases). Trimming stripped 2 bases from V and 4 bases from J, with 11 bases between. The germline CDR1 and CDR2 sequences are MNHNY and SVGAGI (reference sequence). This CDR3 has 14 residues. CDR3 nucleotides: TGTGCCAGCAGTTACACCCGGGACGTCTATGGCTACACCTTC. This gives the protein CASSYTRDVYGYTF.

The genes are TRBV18 and TRBJ1-5; TRBD1 matches at 7 bases. With 2 bases clipped from V and 3 bases from J, the junction kept 4 bases outside the gene matches. Germline V gene sequence: CDR1 KGHSH, CDR2 LQKENI. CDR3 length: 15 residues. CDR3: CASSPGTAYNQPQHF. CDR3 bases: TGTGCCAGCTCACCAGGGACAGCTTACAATCAGCCCCAGCATTTT.

The gene calls are TRBV5-6 and TRBJ2-1; D gene ambiguous. V was shortened by 4 bases and J by 4 bases, with 12 bases between the two germline ends. The CDR3 is 14 residues long. CDR1 is SGHDT and CDR2 is YYEEEE in the germline V gene. CDR3 sequence: CASSLRTLYNEQFF. The CDR3 DNA is TGTGCCAGCAGCCTCCGGACCCTGTACAATGAGCAGTTCTTC.

This chain links TRBV30 with TRBJ2-1; 7 bases match TRBD2. Per germline, CDR1 GTSNPN and CDR2 SVGIG (reference sequence). Losses at the gene ends were 0 bases for V and 7 bases for J; bases not matched to a gene: 9. The CDR3 runs 15 residues. Here the CDR3 DNA reads TGTGCCTGGAGTGTACGGCCGGGGGGTCCAAATGAGCAGTTCTTC. It codes for CAWSVRPGGPNEQFF. The whole variable domain, remainder taken from reference TRBV30 and TRBJ2-1, is SQTIHQWPATLVQPVGSPLSLECTVEGTSNPNLYWYRQAAGRGLQLLFYSVGIGQISSEVPQNLSASRPQDRQFILSSKKLLLSDSGFYLCAWSVRPGGPNEQFFGPGTRLTVL.

The chain carries TRBV29-1 and TRBJ1-1; D ambiguous. Trimming stripped 2 bases from V and 1 base from J, with 8 bases between. The CDR3 is 13 residues long. CDR1 is SQVTM and CDR2 is ANQGSEA in the germline V gene. The CDR3 region has the DNA TGCAGCGTTGAAAATTCTCGGAACACTGAAGCTTTCTTT. Translating it yields CSVENSRNTEAFF.

CDR3 amino acids: CASSQAGGGEKLFF. The CDR3 nucleotides are TGTGCCAGCAGCCAAGCGGGTGGTGGTGAAAAACTGTTTTTT. This chain connects TRBV4-2 to TRBJ1-4, with no clear D. Trimming pared 1 base from V and 7 bases from J, leaving 10 bases between. The CDR3 spans 14 residues. In germline, CDR1 is LGHNA, CDR2 YNFKEQ.

The rearrangement joins TRBV6-2 or TRBV6-3 to TRBJ2-1, with unresolved D. Germline loops: CDR1 MNHEY, CDR2 SVGEGT. There are 14 residues in the CDR3. V lost 7 bases to trimming and J lost 4 bases, with 14 bases between them. CDR3 bases: TGTGCCAGCACCCCCCGGCCCCGTTACAATGAGCAGTTCTTC. It codes for CASTPRPRYNEQFF.

This chain uses TRBV6-5 with TRBJ1-4, with D possibly matching TRBD1 (6 bases). Trimming shortened V by 7 bases and J by 1 base, and 7 bases separated the two germline ends. The CDR3 is 13 amino acids. Germline V gene data show CDR1 as MNHEY and CDR2 as SVGAGI. CDR3 nucleotide sequence: TGTGCCAGCAAGGGGGGAACTAATGAAAAACTGTTTTTT. Its translation is CASKGGTNEKLFF.

The chain joins TRBV7-3 to TRBJ2-2; 14 bases match TRBD2. The CDR3 contains 18 residues. V lost 5 bases, J lost 6 bases, and 11 bases stayed unmatched. Germline V gene sequence: CDR1 SGHTA, CDR2 FQGTGA. The CDR3 DNA sequence: TGTGCCAGCAGCCCCCTGGGACTAGCGGGAGAGGTAGCCGGGGAGCTGTTTTTT. Translating it yields CASSPLGLAGEVAGELFF.

This clone was detected only once. The V call is TRBV5-1, the J call TRBJ1-1, with 8 bases fitting TRBD1. The CDR3 sequence is 16 residues long. V trimming: 4 bases; J trimming: 0 bases; junction bases outside the gene matches: 8. Germline V gives CDR1 SGHRS, CDR2 YFSETQ. The CDR3 loop is CASSRGQATVNTEAFF. The CDR3 region has the DNA TGCGCCAGCAGCCGGGGACAGGCGACAGTGAACACTGAAGCTTTCTTT.

This chain connects TRBV3-1 (or the pseudogene TRBV3-2) to TRBJ1-1; D ambiguous. Germline-derived CDR1 and CDR2 are LGHDT and YNNKEL (reference sequence). The CDR3 is 12 amino acids. V was cut by 4 bases and J by 8 bases, with 11 bases left in between. The CDR3 loop is CASSLLGHEAFF. In nucleotides, the CDR3 is TGTGCCAGCAGCCTGCTAGGGCACGAAGCTTTCTTT.

DNA of the CDR3: TGTGCCACCAGCAGAGTCTCGAGGTACGAGCAGTACTTC. Encoded protein: CATSRVSRYEQYF. This sequence joins TRBV15 and TRBJ2-7, with unresolved D. Germline V gene lookup returns CDR1 LNHNV and CDR2 YYDKDF (reference sequence). Deletions cut 1 base from V and 4 bases from J, with 8 bases between. The CDR3 runs 13 residues.

The V call is TRBV9, the J call TRBJ2-4; D not resolved. Looked up from germline, CDR1 is SGDLS and CDR2 is YYNGEE. The CDR3 has 17 amino acids. Deletions cut 0 bases from V and 1 base from J, with 14 bases between. CDR3 DNA sequence: TGTGCCAGCAGCGTAGCGCCCCAGACGACGGCCAAAAACATTCAGTACTTC. Its translation is CASSVAPQTTAKNIQYF.

This chain uses TRBV28 with TRBJ2-1; perhaps TRBD1 as D (6 bases). CDR3 length: 12 amino acids. Germline V gene lookup returns CDR1 MDHEN and CDR2 SYDVKM. Trimming took 3 bases from V and 7 from J, leaving 7 bases between them. CDR3 coding DNA: TGTGCCAGCAGTTTTAGGGGGAATGAGCAGTTCTTC. Protein: CASSFRGNEQFF.

This clone was recorded once. V is TRBV30 and J is TRBJ1-4; D call uncertain. The V gene lost 1 base and the J gene lost 4 bases, with 7 bases spanning the gap. Germline V gives CDR1 GTSNPN, CDR2 SVGIG (reference sequence). This CDR3 contains 13 residues. This chain's CDR3 is CAWSGQINEKLFF. Written as DNA, the CDR3 is TGTGCCTGGAGTGGTCAGATTAATGAAAAACTGTTTTTT. The full variable domain, with the rest looked up from reference TRBV30 and TRBJ1-4, is SQTIHQWPATLVQPVGSPLSLECTVEGTSNPNLYWYRQAAGRGLQLLFYSVGIGQISSEVPQNLSASRPQDRQFILSSKKLLLSDSGFYLCAWSGQINEKLFFGSGTQLSVL.

The CDR3 nucleotides read TGTGCCAGCAGTTCTGTAGCGGGAGGGATAAATGAGCAGTTCTTC. It yields the protein CASSSVAGGINEQFF. The rearrangement joins TRBV6-6 to TRBJ2-1; 11 bases map to TRBD2. Per the germline V gene, CDR1 is MNHNY and CDR2 is SVGAGI (reference sequence). The CDR3 extends over 15 amino acids. V lost 4 bases, J lost 7 bases, and 6 bases stayed unmatched.

This chain uses TRBV2 with TRBJ2-7, with D possibly matching TRBD1 (6 bases). The CDR3 is made up of 14 amino acids. The V end lost 7 bases, the J end lost 0 bases, and 13 bases lay between the germline ends. The V gene's germline CDR1 is SNHLY and CDR2 FYNNEI. The CDR3 spells CASKPETGSYEQYF. In nucleotides, the CDR3 is TGTGCCAGCAAACCCGAGACAGGCTCCTACGAGCAGTACTTC.

The chain combines TRBV3-1 (or the pseudogene TRBV3-2) with TRBJ1-1, with a weak D call TRBD1 (5 bases). V was clipped by 0 bases and J by 11 bases, with 19 bases between them. This CDR3 region has 15 residues. Germline V gene lookup returns CDR1 LGHDT and CDR2 YNNKEL (reference sequence). CDR3 region: CASSQDPLGGRSAFF. The DNA of the CDR3 is TGTGCCAGCAGCCAAGATCCATTGGGGGGGAGGTCGGCTTTCTTT.